This T cell receptor beta chain stems from a study of blood T cell repertoires in COVID-19. CDR3 size: 12 residues. J was trimmed by 15 bases and V by 2 bases; bases with no gene match: 5. Germline CDR1 and CDR2: SGHTA and FQGNSA. This clone was seen just once. Profiling relied on immunoSEQ multiplex PCR, and the TCRdb table lists in-frame clones only, not all of them. The table has roughly 260,000 clones, approximately 90% seen once; the top ten hold approximately 2%. The sample was peripheral blood. This sequence joins TRBV7-2 and TRBJ2-1, with 9 bases aligning to TRBD2. The sequence was obtained from a woman between 40 and 55 years old who had recovered from COVID-19. The CDR3 nucleotides read TGTGCCAGCAGCTTAATGGGACTAGCTTTGTTCTTC. It is translated as CASSLMGLALFF.